Listed below are T cell receptor beta chains from one sample, sequenced in a study of T-cell memory formation after mild COVID-19. MiXCR, run by TCRdb on the 5' RACE reads, gives a single entry per CDR3 protein. The sample consists of 100,000 to 130,000 distinct CDR3 sequences, about 15% of them appearing once. The sample consisted of PBMCs or a T cell subset sorted from them (not recorded which). The source of these receptors is a man aged 18 to 30 who had mild COVID-19 (a few samples of this study predate the infection). Cell type and time point are not known. CDR3s include the opening cysteine and the closing phenylalanine or tryptophan. D genes are given only for firm matches. Size values are once, few and many counts, or a class for expanded clones, and some rows have none.

length: 13; D: NA; size: few; V: TRBV2; J: TRBJ1-1; CDR3: CASMRAGNTEAFF; DNA: TGTGCCAGCATGCGGGCGGGTAACACTGAAGCTTTCTTT
length: 15; D: NA; size: NA; V: TRBV5-6; J: TRBJ2-4; CDR3: CASSGVDPTKNIQYF; DNA: TGTGCCAGCAGCGGGGTGGATCCTACCAAAAACATTCAGTACTTC
length: 15; D: TRBD2; size: few; V: TRBV5-1; J: TRBJ2-2; CDR3: CASSPTSGGAGELFF; DNA: TGCGCCAGCAGCCCAACTAGCGGGGGGGCCGGGGAGCTGTTTTTT
length: 12; D: NA; size: NA; V: TRBV7-9; J: TRBJ1-1; CDR3: CASSQAAFEAFF; DNA: TGTGCCAGCAGCCAGGCGGCCTTTGAAGCTTTCTTT
length: 14; D: NA; size: NA; V: TRBV5-6; J: TRBJ2-5; CDR3: CASSLAAGVQTQYF; DNA: TGTGCCAGCAGCTTGGCGGCAGGGGTGCAGACCCAGTACTTC
length: 15; D: TRBD2; size: NA; V: TRBV12-3/TRBV12-4; J: TRBJ2-3; CDR3: CASTPGGARTDTQYF; DNA: TGTGCCAGCACCCCCGGGGGGGCCCGCACAGATACGCAGTATTTT
length: 14; D: TRBD1; size: NA; V: TRBV18; J: TRBJ2-5; CDR3: CASSRNTGEETQYF; DNA: TGTGCCAGCTCACGGAACACAGGGGAAGAGACCCAGTACTTC
length: 14; D: NA; size: NA; V: TRBV6-5; J: TRBJ1-5; CDR3: CASSYLGGDRPQHF; DNA: TGTGCCAGCAGTTACCTGGGCGGCGATCGGCCCCAGCATTTT
length: 13; D: NA; size: NA; V: TRBV20-1; J: TRBJ1-1; CDR3: CSASGVHDTEAFF; DNA: TGCAGTGCTAGTGGGGTGCATGACACTGAAGCTTTCTTT
length: 19; D: NA; size: NA; V: TRBV6-5; J: TRBJ2-3; CDR3: CASSYSPPSGLPSTDTQYF; DNA: TGTGCCAGCAGTTACTCCCCCCCCTCCGGGCTCCCCTCCACAGATACGCAGTATTTT
length: 13; D: TRBD1; size: NA; V: TRBV12-3/TRBV12-4; J: TRBJ1-2; CDR3: CASSRDRINGYTF; DNA: TGTGCCAGCAGCAGGGACAGGATTAATGGCTACACCTTC
length: 15; D: NA; size: few; V: TRBV7-6; J: TRBJ2-3; CDR3: CASSLGWGGTDTQYF; DNA: TGTGCCAGCAGCTTAGGATGGGGGGGCACAGATACGCAGTATTTT
length: 11; D: NA; size: many; V: TRBV2; J: TRBJ2-7; CDR3: CASARDYEQYF; DNA: TGTGCCAGCGCTAGGGACTACGAGCAGTACTTC
length: 17; D: NA; size: NA; V: TRBV27; J: TRBJ2-2; CDR3: CASSLIGAGGRTGELFF; DNA: TGTGCCAGCAGTTTAATCGGGGCCGGGGGTCGAACCGGGGAGCTGTTTTTT
length: 13; D: NA; size: many; V: TRBV15; J: TRBJ2-7; CDR3: CATSLSVSYEQYF; DNA: TGTGCCACCAGCTTGTCAGTCTCCTACGAGCAGTACTTC
length: 15; D: NA; size: few; V: TRBV7-8; J: TRBJ2-1; CDR3: CASSLMVSSYNEQFF; DNA: TGTGCCAGCAGCTTAATGGTGAGCTCCTACAATGAGCAGTTCTTC
length: 14; D: NA; size: few; V: TRBV28; J: TRBJ2-5; CDR3: CASSRRGTGETQYF; DNA: TGTGCCAGCAGCCGAAGGGGTACGGGAGAGACCCAGTACTTC
length: 17; D: TRBD2; size: few; V: TRBV4-3; J: TRBJ2-3; CDR3: CASSQGRVLAGDLGLYF; DNA: TGCGCCAGCAGCCAAGGGAGAGTTCTAGCGGGGGACCTGGGCTTGTATTTT
length: 14; D: NA; size: many; V: TRBV5-1; J: TRBJ1-1; CDR3: CASRLGLTNTEAFF; DNA: TGCGCCAGCAGGCTTGGCCTGACGAACACTGAAGCTTTCTTT
length: 11; D: NA; size: few; V: TRBV15; J: TRBJ2-5; CDR3: CATSEEETQYF; DNA: TGTGCCACCAGCGAAGAAGAGACCCAGTACTTC
length: 14; D: NA; size: few; V: TRBV4-1; J: TRBJ2-1; CDR3: CASSQVVRDNEQFF; DNA: TGCGCCAGCAGCCAAGTCGTCCGGGACAATGAGCAGTTCTTC
length: 19; D: TRBD1; size: many; V: TRBV7-9; J: TRBJ1-3; CDR3: CASSFLTPGQVHSGNTIYF; DNA: TGTGCCAGCAGCTTCCTTACTCCGGGACAGGTTCACTCTGGAAACACCATATATTTT
length: 19; D: TRBD2; size: NA; V: TRBV7-2; J: TRBJ2-3; CDR3: CASSLDFGAGGPRSDTQYF; DNA: TGTGCCAGCAGCTTAGATTTCGGAGCGGGGGGGCCGCGTTCGGATACGCAGTATTTT
length: 14; D: NA; size: few; V: TRBV7-9; J: TRBJ2-7; CDR3: CASSSGTVTYEQYF; DNA: TGTGCCAGCAGCTCGGGGACGGTTACCTACGAGCAGTACTTC
length: 15; D: TRBD1; size: NA; V: TRBV29-1; J: TRBJ1-1; CDR3: CSVERRGQGNTEAFF; DNA: TGCAGCGTTGAAAGGAGAGGACAGGGGAACACTGAAGCTTTCTTT
length: 16; D: TRBD2; size: few; V: TRBV4-1; J: TRBJ2-7; CDR3: CASSQPGLTSSYEQYF; DNA: TGCGCCAGCAGCCAACCGGGACTAACAAGCTCCTACGAGCAGTACTTC
length: 12; D: NA; size: few; V: TRBV6-6; J: TRBJ1-5; CDR3: CASSGVNQPQHF; DNA: TGTGCCAGCAGCGGTGTCAATCAGCCCCAGCATTTT
length: 15; D: TRBD2; size: NA; V: TRBV7-2; J: TRBJ2-1; CDR3: CASSLYASGGGEQFF; DNA: TGTGCCAGCAGCTTATATGCTAGCGGGGGCGGTGAGCAGTTCTTC
length: 14; D: NA; size: NA; V: TRBV29-1; J: TRBJ1-5; CDR3: CSVRGRGEAQPQHF; DNA: TGCAGCGTGAGGGGTCGGGGGGAGGCTCAGCCCCAGCATTTT
length: 16; D: TRBD1; size: many; V: TRBV6-5; J: TRBJ2-3; CDR3: CASSTLQGARPDTQYF; DNA: TGTGCCAGCAGTACCCTGCAGGGGGCGCGCCCAGATACGCAGTATTTT
length: 14; D: NA; size: NA; V: TRBV6-5; J: TRBJ2-5; CDR3: CASSYSGGSETQYF; DNA: TGTGCCAGCAGTTACTCGGGGGGATCGGAGACCCAGTACTTC
length: 14; D: TRBD2; size: NA; V: TRBV12-3/TRBV12-4; J: TRBJ2-7; CDR3: CASSSWRGGFEQYF; DNA: TGTGCCAGCAGTTCCTGGCGGGGGGGCTTCGAGCAGTACTTC
length: 14; D: NA; size: few; V: TRBV6-5; J: TRBJ1-4; CDR3: CASRPGLGGEKLFF; DNA: TGTGCCAGCAGACCGGGCCTAGGAGGTGAAAAACTGTTTTTT
length: 16; D: NA; size: few; V: TRBV9; J: TRBJ1-3; CDR3: CASSVVPGTTGNTIYF; DNA: TGTGCCAGCAGCGTAGTCCCAGGGACCACTGGAAACACCATATATTTT
length: 16; D: TRBD1; size: few; V: TRBV10-3; J: TRBJ2-3; CDR3: CAISQPYRGSTDTQYF; DNA: TGTGCCATCAGCCAACCTTACAGGGGTAGCACAGATACGCAGTATTTT